Following are 31 T cell receptor beta chains from one sample sequenced in a study of Tregs in tolerant kidney transplant recipients. The data were produced by immunoSEQ multiplex PCR, yet TCRdb's version contains in-frame clones alone and is incomplete. The sample yields some 15,000 clones, around 49% seen once. CFSE-labeled recipient PBMCs were cultured approximately 6 days with irradiated graft donor PBMCs, then FACS-sorted. No antigen is known for these receptors. The sequenced sample was CD4+ T cells from blood cultured with allogeneic cells, obtained before the transplant. These receptor sequences come from a human patient who received a combined kidney and bone marrow transplant.

This clone turned up a few times. The V call is TRBV6-6, the J call TRBJ2-7; D is unresolved. V was trimmed by 0 bases and J by 3 bases, leaving 6 bases between them. From germline, CDR1 is MNHNY and CDR2 SVGAGI (reference sequence). CDR3 size: 13 residues. The CDR3 DNA follows: TGTGCCAGCAGTTACTCTCGACTCTACGAGCAGTACTTC. It specifies CASSYSRLYEQYF.

The chain employs TRBV7-2 and TRBJ2-5; 8 bases are shared with TRBD2. Germline-derived CDR1 and CDR2 are SGHTA and FQGNSA. The CDR3 runs 21 residues. Unmatched junction bases numbered 23, after V lost 0 bases and J lost 5 bases. The CDR3 nucleotides are TGTGCCAGCAGCTTAGCGCATAGAGGGCCGGGGGGGTCGGGTTCCCGGGAGACCCAGTACTTC. This codes for CASSLAHRGPGGSGSRETQYF.

The chain is built from TRBV5-1 and TRBJ1-1, with 8 bases lining up with TRBD1. V lost 4 bases and J lost 4; bases outside the gene matches: 9. The CDR3 is 15 amino acids. CDR1 and CDR2 from the germline V gene are SGHRS and YFSETQ. The chain's CDR3 is CASSEGTGSRTEAFF. The CDR3 DNA follows: TGCGCCAGCAGCGAGGGGACAGGCTCACGCACTGAAGCTTTCTTT. Based on the CDR3 plus reference TRBV5-1 and TRBJ1-1, the full variable domain is KAGVTQTPRYLIKTRGQQVTLSCSPISGHRSVSWYQQTPGQGLQFLFEYFSETQRNKGNFPGRFSGRQFSNSRSEMNVSTLELGDSALYLCASSEGTGSRTEAFFGQGTRLTVV.

CDR3 coding DNA: TGTGCCAGCAGCCCCCCTTTTCATGAGCAGTTCTTC. Its translation is CASSPPFHEQFF. This sequence joins TRBV7-8 and TRBJ2-1; the D is unclear. Germline assignment: CDR1 SGHVS and CDR2 FQNEAQ. Trimming took 5 bases from V and 8 from J, leaving 10 bases between them. CDR3 size: 12 residues.

This clone was observed a few times. V gene TRBV5-1 combines with J gene TRBJ2-5, with D tentatively TRBD1 (6 bases). Germline V gives CDR1 SGHRS, CDR2 YFSETQ. V was clipped by 0 bases and J by 2 bases, with 11 bases between them. There are 15 residues in the CDR3. The CDR3 DNA reads TGCGCCAGCAGCTTGGCTGCAGGGGAGCAAGAGACCCAGTACTTC. Translation: CASSLAAGEQETQYF.

The chain combines TRBV29-1 with TRBJ2-1, with 9 positions matching TRBD2. This CDR3 has 14 residues. CDR1 SQVTM and CDR2 ANQGSEA come from the germline V gene. J lost 7 bases, V lost 4 bases, and 8 bases had no gene match. This chain's CDR3 is CSVVGGRAVNEQFF. The CDR3 region has the DNA TGCAGCGTTGTAGGCGGGAGGGCCGTTAATGAGCAGTTCTTC.

This clone is categorized as medium-sized (0.01 to 0.1%). The rearrangement links TRBV30 to TRBJ2-3; D may be TRBD2 (6 bases). The germline V and J ends were trimmed by 1 base and 4 bases, with 6 bases remaining between them. The CDR3 runs 12 residues. Germline V lookup: CDR1 GTSNPN, CDR2 SVGIG (reference sequence). CDR3 residues: CAWSASADTQYF. The CDR3 DNA sequence: TGTGCCTGGAGTGCTAGCGCAGATACGCAGTATTTT.

This clone is termed medium-sized. The J gene is TRBJ1-2, the V gene TRBV11-2; tentatively, D is TRBD1 (6 bases). This CDR3 is 14 amino acids long. Germline CDR1 reads SGHAT; CDR2 reads FQNNGV. V lost 2 bases to trimming and J lost 5 bases, with 12 bases between them. DNA for the CDR3: TGTGCCAGCAGCTTATGGGGGGGCGATTATGGCTACACCTTC. This codes for CASSLWGGDYGYTF.

The rearrangement links TRBV6-9 to TRBJ2-6; a weak D match, TRBD1 (6 bases). Germline V lookup: CDR1 MNHGY, CDR2 SVAAGI. V was clipped by 8 bases and J by 2 bases, with 22 bases between them. This CDR3 spans 18 amino acids. The CDR3 coding sequence is TGTGCCAGCCCTCCCCCGACAAACGAGGGGGCTGGGGCCAACGTCCTGACTTTC. It codes for CASPPPTNEGAGANVLTF.

This chain uses TRBV7-6 with TRBJ2-7, with D possibly being TRBD1 (6 bases). The V gene's germline CDR1 is SGHVS and CDR2 FNYEAQ. The CDR3 consists of 15 residues. V was clipped by 5 bases and J by 3 bases, with 17 bases between them. CDR3 nucleotides: TGTGCCAGCAGCCTCTCCGGGACACCGGACTACGAGCAGTACTTC. Translation: CASSLSGTPDYEQYF.

The chain is built from TRBV11-2 and TRBJ2-6; no clear D gene. Trimming took 4 bases from V and 5 from J, leaving 21 bases between them. CDR3 length: 18 residues. Germline CDR1 is SGHAT and CDR2 is FQNNGV. CDR3 amino acids: CASSCGVKQQSRANVLTF. In nucleotides, the CDR3 is TGTGCCAGCAGCTGTGGAGTAAAGCAACAAAGTCGGGCCAACGTCCTGACTTTC.

The V and J genes are TRBV7-9 and TRBJ2-7; tentatively, D is TRBD1 (7 bases). Germline CDR1 reads SEHNR; CDR2 reads FQNEAQ (reference sequence). The CDR3 length is 16 residues. Trimming stripped 3 bases from V and 2 bases from J, with 17 bases between. The CDR3, as DNA: TGTGCCAGCAGCTTTTGGAGGGTGGGACAGACCTACGAGCAGTACTTC. Its translation: CASSFWRVGQTYEQYF.

The V gene is TRBV4-3, the J gene TRBJ2-7; a possible D gene is TRBD2 (5 bases). The length of the CDR3 is 16 residues. Germline-derived CDR1 and CDR2 are LGHNA and YSLEER. Trimming shortened V by 4 bases and J by 3 bases, and 19 bases separated the two germline ends. In DNA form, the CDR3 reads TGCGCCAGCAGCCGGCAGCAGACGGGATCCTACTACGAGCAGTACTTC. This sequence encodes CASSRQQTGSYYEQYF.

The chain is built from TRBV19 and TRBJ1-5, with 10 bases identical to TRBD1. The germline V gene encodes CDR1 LNHDA and CDR2 SQIVND (reference sequence). J was trimmed by 5 bases and V by 2 bases; bases with no gene match: 12. CDR3 length: 18 amino acids. CDR3 DNA sequence: TGTGCCAGTAGTATAACTGCCGACAGGGGGCGAGGTTATCAGCCCCAGCATTTT. This codes for CASSITADRGRGYQPQHF.

This clone was recorded a few times. The rearrangement uses TRBV11-2 and TRBJ2-5, with a weak D call TRBD2 (7 bases). Trimming removed 5 bases from V and 5 bases from J, with 24 bases in between. CDR3 length: 17 amino acids. Germline-derived CDR1 and CDR2 are SGHAT and FQNNGV. CDR3 region: CASSRGAGQKVGETQYF. CDR3 bases: TGTGCCAGCAGCCGGGGGGCAGGGCAGAAGGTTGGGGAGACCCAGTACTTC.

In regard to this clone: With only one base between it and a far larger clone, this is likely a read error. This chain connects TRBV4-3 to TRBJ1-2, with 9 bases aligning to TRBD1. CDR1 LGHNA and CDR2 YSLEER come from the germline V gene. The CDR3 totals 14 residues. CDR3 loop: CASSPSRDRVGYPF. The CDR3 DNA reads TGCGCCAGCAGCCCCAGCAGGGACAGGGTTGGCTACCCCTTC.

V usage is TRBV15 and J usage is TRBJ2-5; 7 bases agree with TRBD2. The V and J ends lost 1 base and 5 bases, in that order; junction bases with no gene match: 10. The CDR3 covers 16 residues. In germline, CDR1 is LNHNV, CDR2 YYDKDF (reference sequence). The CDR3 sequence: CATSRVLSGTGETQYF. The CDR3 DNA reads as TGTGCCACCAGCAGAGTTCTAAGCGGGACCGGGGAGACCCAGTACTTC.

This clone has more than one count but fewer than ten. The chain links TRBV11-2 to TRBJ2-5; 11 bases agree with TRBD2. The CDR3 contains 17 residues. V lost 3 bases to trimming and J lost 2 bases; unmatched junction nucleotides: 8. Germline assignment: CDR1 SGHAT and CDR2 FQNNGV. Written as DNA, the CDR3 is TGTGCCAGCAGCTTCCAACTACTAGCGGGGGTTCAAGAGACCCAGTACTTC. Amino acids: CASSFQLLAGVQETQYF.

V and J are TRBV30 and TRBJ2-1; D unclear. CDR1 and CDR2 from the germline V gene are GTSNPN and SVGIG (reference sequence). The CDR3 extends over 13 amino acids. The germline V and J ends were trimmed by 2 bases and 6 bases, with 11 bases remaining between them. The CDR3 DNA sequence: TGTGCCTGGAGTCCCCGTTTAGTCAATGAGCAGTTCTTC. Its translation: CAWSPRLVNEQFF. Full variable domain (rest looked up from reference TRBV30 and TRBJ2-1): SQTIHQWPATLVQPVGSPLSLECTVEGTSNPNLYWYRQAAGRGLQLLFYSVGIGQISSEVPQNLSASRPQDRQFILSSKKLLLSDSGFYLCAWSPRLVNEQFFGPGTRLTVL.

This chain uses TRBV5-1 with TRBJ2-3; 7 nucleotides align to TRBD1. The CDR3 extends over 16 amino acids. J lost 0 bases, V lost 4 bases, and 8 bases had no gene match. Germline assignment: CDR1 SGHRS and CDR2 YFSETQ. The CDR3 DNA is TGCGCCAGCAGCCCCCGCAGGGGGACCAGCACAGATACGCAGTATTTT. This gives the protein CASSPRRGTSTDTQYF.

This chain uses TRBV19 with TRBJ1-3, with D perhaps TRBD1 (5 bases). Per germline, CDR1 LNHDA and CDR2 SQIVND (reference sequence). The V end lost 3 bases, the J end lost 4 bases, and 10 bases lay between the germline ends. This CDR3 region has 14 residues. For the CDR3, the DNA is TGTGCCAGTAGTATGCAGGGTGGAGGAAACACCATATATTTT. Encoded protein: CASSMQGGGNTIYF.

Points on this clone: An end of the junction differs from the germline gene, which may be a read error. The V and J genes are TRBV12-5 and TRBJ1-5; 9 nucleotides align to TRBD1. Germline CDR1 LGHNT, CDR2 FRNRAP. The CDR3 has 17 residues. CDR3 sequence (DNA): TGTGCTAGTGGTTTGGTACTGGGACAGGGATTCAATCGGCCCCAGCATTTT. Encoded protein: CASGLVLGQGFNRPQHF.

The table lists this clone with a count of one. The chain has TRBV11-3 and TRBJ1-1, with D hard to call. The CDR3 is 13 amino acids. In germline, CDR1 is SGHNT, CDR2 YENEEA. The V end was cut by 5 bases, the J end by 1 base, with 8 bases between. The CDR3 bases are TGTGCCAGCAGCCCCCCAGGGAACACTGAAGCTTTCTTT. Translating it yields CASSPPGNTEAFF.

As for this clone: Within the sample, other DNA sequences also encode this same CDR3. The CDR3 protein is CAWSSRGNSPLHF. CDR3 bases: TGTGCCTGGAGTTCAAGGGGGAATTCACCCCTCCACTTT. The V and J genes are TRBV30 and TRBJ1-6; possibly TRBD1 for D (6 bases). The CDR3 is 13 amino acids. Trimming took off 2 bases at V and 7 bases at J, with 9 bases between the two ends. Germline V gene data show CDR1 as GTSNPN and CDR2 as SVGIG (reference sequence).

Details on this clone: This sample includes further DNA sequences coding for the same CDR3. CDR3 in DNA: TGCGCCAGCAGCTCGACAGGGAACACTGAAGCTTTCTTT. The encoded protein is CASSSTGNTEAFF. The rearrangement links TRBV5-1 to TRBJ1-1; possible D gene TRBD1, 6 bases. V was cut by 3 bases and J by 1 base, with 7 bases left in between. The germline gives CDR1 SGHRS, CDR2 YFSETQ. CDR3 length: 13 residues.

This clone was recorded a few times. The V gene is TRBV18, the J gene TRBJ2-5, with 12 bases lining up with TRBD2. The CDR3 consists of 14 residues. Germline V gene data show CDR1 as KGHSH and CDR2 as LQKENI. With V trimmed by 5 bases and J by 5 bases, 3 bases remained unmatched. CDR3 loop: CASSSSGGAETQYF. CDR3 DNA sequence: TGTGCCAGCTCATCTAGCGGGGGGGCCGAGACCCAGTACTTC.

This clone was counted once. The chain employs TRBV4-1 and TRBJ2-7; the D gene is possibly TRBD2 (6 bases). Trimming shortened V by 1 base and J by 2 bases, and 15 bases separated the two germline ends. The CDR3 spans 16 residues. Germline V gene lookup returns CDR1 MGHRA and CDR2 YSYEKL. This CDR3 reads CASSQAPWPGAYEQYF. CDR3 nucleotide sequence: TGCGCCAGCAGCCAAGCTCCCTGGCCGGGGGCCTACGAGCAGTACTTC.

DNA for the CDR3: TGTGCCACCATCAGGGGGAGTACGGATACGCAGTATTTT. This encodes CATIRGSTDTQYF. This chain uses TRBV28 with TRBJ2-3; 7 bases match TRBD1. V lost 10 bases and J lost 6; bases outside the gene matches: 10. Germline CDR1 MDHEN, CDR2 SYDVKM. The CDR3 sequence is 13 residues long.

The chain is built from TRBV6-6 and TRBJ1-2; the match to TRBD1 covers 12 bases. V was clipped by 7 bases and J by 4 bases; unmatched bases: 10. The CDR3 totals 16 residues. CDR1 MNHNY and CDR2 SVGAGI come from the germline V gene (reference sequence). CDR3 protein: CASTRDRGRVPYGYTF. The CDR3 coding sequence is TGTGCCAGCACAAGGGACAGGGGGCGAGTCCCCTATGGCTACACCTTC.

This clone was recorded only once. J is TRBJ2-3 and V is TRBV4-3; no reliable D call. Deletions cut 1 base from V and 2 bases from J, with 13 bases between. Germline assignment: CDR1 LGHNA and CDR2 YSLEER. The CDR3 runs to 16 residues. This CDR3 reads CASSQGHTPPTDTQYF. The CDR3 nucleotides are TGCGCCAGCAGCCAAGGTCACACCCCTCCCACAGATACGCAGTATTTT.

A few counts support this clone. The rearrangement links TRBV11-2 to TRBJ2-6; 8 positions agree with TRBD1. The CDR3 contains 17 residues. Trimming took 5 bases from V and 0 from J; bases not matched to a gene: 6. Germline lookup yields CDR1 SGHAT and CDR2 FQNNGV. The CDR3 DNA reads as TGTGCCAGCAGCCCCGGGACAGGCCTCTCTGGGGCCAACGTCCTGACTTTC. Translation gives CASSPGTGLSGANVLTF.